This T cell receptor (beta chain) was found in a study of PD-L1 blockade in urothelial cancer. At the level of the study: Men with urothelial cancer arising in the bladder made up most of the roughly 30 patients. Counts from blood samples showed a median of 141,255 T cells.

Points from the study as a whole: Blood TCR clonality below the median before treatment was a predictor of better survival.

For each patient, 1 to 8 samples were obtained, pretreatment and on-treatment. This table comes from immunoSEQ multiplex PCR, and its TCRdb copy is limited to in-frame clones, with some not included. Here the sample spans about 73,000 clones, approximately 91% being singletons. This clone was observed once. No antigen is known for it. The TCR was taken from a man aged 60 to 69 with urothelial cancer. Material: PBMCs, obtained around atezolizumab (anti-PD-L1) treatment.

The CDR3 here is CASSYSGGQETQYF. In nucleotides, the CDR3 is TGTGCCAGCAGTTACTCCGGGGGTCAAGAGACCCAGTACTTC. This chain joins TRBV6-5 and TRBJ2-5; the D gene is possibly TRBD2 (6 bases). Per germline, CDR1 MNHEY and CDR2 SVGAGI. The CDR3 length is 14 residues. V shed 0 bases and J shed 2 bases, with 7 bases lying between them.